The T cell receptor beta chain under discussion was sequenced for a study of T cells after yellow fever vaccination. Findings and limits, study-wide: Overall, a small share of clonotypes was seen in both CD4 and CD8 compartments. When the response was secondary, it was weaker but reached its peak faster, day 5 versus 15.

This clonotype was seen more than once but under ten times. The antigen is not known. Generation of TCR cDNA used 5'RACE template switching (which added a universal primer site and UMIs). TCRdb re-called the 5' RACE reads with MiXCR, one entry per CDR3 protein. The sample shows around 530,000 distinct CDR3 sequences, about a sixth of them seen only once. The source of this sequence is a man aged 18 to 35 who received the YFV17D yellow fever vaccine. The source material was PBMCs, sampled less than 6 days after the first yellow fever vaccination.

The CDR3 region is CASSFTGTQSYEQYF. The CDR3 DNA follows: TGCGCCAGCAGTTTCACCGGGACACAATCCTACGAGCAGTACTTC. J is TRBJ2-7 and V is TRBV5-1, with a possible D match to TRBD1 (6 bases). The CDR3 is 15 amino acids. Germline assignment: CDR1 SGHRS and CDR2 YFSETQ. V dropped 5 bases and J dropped 1 base, with 16 bases sitting between them.